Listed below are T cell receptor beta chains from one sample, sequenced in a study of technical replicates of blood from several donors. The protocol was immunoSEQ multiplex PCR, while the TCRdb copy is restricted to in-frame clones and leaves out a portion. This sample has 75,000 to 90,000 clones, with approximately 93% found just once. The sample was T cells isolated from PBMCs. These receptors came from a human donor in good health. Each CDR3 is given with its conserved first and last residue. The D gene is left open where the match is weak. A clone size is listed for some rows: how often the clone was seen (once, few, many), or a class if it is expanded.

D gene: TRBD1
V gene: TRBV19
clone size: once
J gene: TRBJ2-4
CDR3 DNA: TGTGCCAGTAGTGCCTTAGGACAGGGAAGAGCCAAAAACATTCAGTACTTC
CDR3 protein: CASSALGQGRAKNIQYF

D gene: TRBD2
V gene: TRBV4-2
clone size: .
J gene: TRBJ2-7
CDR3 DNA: TGTGCCAGCAGCACCCGCCCGGGACTAGCGGGAGAATCGGGGTACGAGCAGTACTTC
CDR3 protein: CASSTRPGLAGESGYEQYF

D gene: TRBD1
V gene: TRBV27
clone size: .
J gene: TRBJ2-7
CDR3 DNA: TGTGTCAGCAGTACAGGGACAGTCTACGAGCAGTACTTC
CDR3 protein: CVSSTGTVYEQYF

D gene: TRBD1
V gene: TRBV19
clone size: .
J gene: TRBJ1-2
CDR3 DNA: TGTGCCAGTAGTAGGACAGGGCCCTATGGCTACACCTTC
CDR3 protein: CASSRTGPYGYTF

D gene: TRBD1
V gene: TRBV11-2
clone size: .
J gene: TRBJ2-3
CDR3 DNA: TGTGCCAGCAGCTCCCTCCGGGACAGGGAAACTGATACGCAGTATTTT
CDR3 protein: CASSSLRDRETDTQYF

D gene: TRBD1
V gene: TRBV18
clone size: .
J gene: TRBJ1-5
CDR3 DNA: TGTGCCAGCTCACGTAACCCGGGACAGGGTTATCAGCCCCAGCATTTT
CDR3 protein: CASSRNPGQGYQPQHF

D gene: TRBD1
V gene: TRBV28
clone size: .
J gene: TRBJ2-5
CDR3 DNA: TGTGCCAGCATCGAAGACAGGGGACGAGAGACCCAGTACTTC
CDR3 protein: CASIEDRGRETQYF

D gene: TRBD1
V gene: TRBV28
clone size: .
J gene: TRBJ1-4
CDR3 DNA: TGTGCCAGCAGCCTGACAGGGGTCACTAATGAAAAACTGTTTTTT
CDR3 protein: CASSLTGVTNEKLFF

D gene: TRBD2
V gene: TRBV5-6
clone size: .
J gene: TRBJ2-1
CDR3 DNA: TGTGCCAGCAGCAGGCCTAGCGGATTCTCCTACAATGAGCAGTTCTTC
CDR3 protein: CASSRPSGFSYNEQFF

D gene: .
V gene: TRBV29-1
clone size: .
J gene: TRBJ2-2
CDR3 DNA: TGCAGCTTCCAAGGGGGGGGTTTCGGCACCGGGGAGCTGTTTTTT
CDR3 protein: CSFQGGGFGTGELFF

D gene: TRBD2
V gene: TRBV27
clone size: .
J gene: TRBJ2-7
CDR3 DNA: TGTGCCAGCAGCTTGACTAGCGGATCCTCCTACGAGCAGTACTTC
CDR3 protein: CASSLTSGSSYEQYF

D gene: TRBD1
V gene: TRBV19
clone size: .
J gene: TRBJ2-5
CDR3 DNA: TGTGCCAGCCGCGGGACAGGGGGCTATCTTCCAGAGACCCAGTACTTC
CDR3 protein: CASRGTGGYLPETQYF